The 18 T cell receptor beta chains below all came from one sample that was sequenced in a study of blood T cell repertoires in COVID-19. Method: immunoSEQ multiplex PCR; TCRdb's copy keeps in-frame clones and lacks some. The sample lists 95,000 to 100,000 clones, around 79% occurring once. Sequencing used peripheral blood. These receptors were collected from a woman over 75 with active or convalescent COVID-19.

This chain links TRBV3-1 (or the pseudogene TRBV3-2) with TRBJ2-5; D gene unclear. The V end lost 3 bases, the J end lost 6 bases, and 8 bases lay between the germline ends. The CDR3 loop spans 12 amino acids. Germline CDR1 reads LGHDT; CDR2 reads YNNKEL (reference sequence). CDR3 region: CASSHVTQTQYF. The CDR3 DNA is TGTGCCAGCAGCCACGTTACACAGACCCAGTACTTC.

The rearrangement joins TRBV19 to TRBJ2-1, with TRBD2 identical over 10 bases. CDR1 LNHDA and CDR2 SQIVND come from the germline V gene (reference sequence). The CDR3 extends over 17 amino acids. V trimming: 5 bases; J trimming: 4 bases; junction bases outside the gene matches: 11. The CDR3 spells CASSPQGLARIYNEQFF. As DNA, the CDR3 is TGTGCCAGTAGTCCCCAGGGACTAGCGCGAATTTACAATGAGCAGTTCTTC.

This chain connects TRBV5-1 to TRBJ2-7; 9 bases align to TRBD1. There are 15 residues in the CDR3. The trim removed 4 bases at V and 0 bases at J, leaving 5 bases unmatched. Germline CDR1 is SGHRS and CDR2 is YFSETQ. The DNA for the CDR3 is TGCGCCAGCAGCCCGACAGGGGGGAACTCCTACGAGCAGTACTTC. It yields the protein CASSPTGGNSYEQYF. Supplemented by reference TRBV5-1 and TRBJ2-7, the full variable domain reads KAGVTQTPRYLIKTRGQQVTLSCSPISGHRSVSWYQQTPGQGLQFLFEYFSETQRNKGNFPGRFSGRQFSNSRSEMNVSTLELGDSALYLCASSPTGGNSYEQYFGPGTRLTVT.

Points on this clone: Sequence at one end of the junction differs from germline and may be a read error. This sequence joins TRBV7-7 and TRBJ2-2; weak D call: TRBD1 (6 bases). This CDR3 has 15 amino acids. Germline V gene data show CDR1 as SSHAT and CDR2 as FNYEAQ (reference sequence). This chain's CDR3 is CASSPSQGNAGELFF. The CDR3 DNA reads TGTGCTAGCAGCCCGAGCCAGGGGAATGCCGGGGAGCTGTTTTTT.

CDR3 sequence reads: CASSLGQGVDEKLFF. The CDR3, as DNA: TGTGCCAGCAGCTTGGGACAGGGTGTTGATGAAAAACTGTTTTTT. The chain combines TRBV7-9 with TRBJ1-4; 9 nucleotides align to TRBD1. CDR1 SEHNR and CDR2 FQNEAQ come from the germline V gene (reference sequence). The CDR3 is 15 amino acids. J lost 6 bases, V lost 3 bases, and 5 bases had no gene match.

The chain employs TRBV5-1 and TRBJ2-7; 9 positions match TRBD2. CDR3 length equals 15 residues. With 5 bases clipped from V and 2 bases from J, the junction kept 8 bases outside the gene matches. CDR1 is SGHRS and CDR2 is YFSETQ in the germline V gene. In DNA form, the CDR3 reads TGCGCCAGCAGGCTGACTAGCGGAACTACCTACGAGCAGTACTTC. As protein: CASRLTSGTTYEQYF.

This clone was seen just once. The gene calls are TRBV6-2 or TRBV6-3 and TRBJ2-7, with D perhaps TRBD1 (7 bases). The CDR3 has 16 residues. V dropped 6 bases and J dropped 3 bases, with 21 bases sitting between them. The germline gives CDR1 MNHEY, CDR2 SVGEGT. The CDR3 spells CASSSPLHRGGYEQYF. CDR3 DNA: TGTGCCAGCAGCTCTCCTCTACACAGGGGAGGCTACGAGCAGTACTTC.

V and J are TRBV18 and TRBJ2-1, with 7 positions matching TRBD1. Germline values: CDR1 KGHSH, CDR2 LQKENI. The junction had 14 bases not matched to a gene; V was cut back by 3 bases and J by 3 bases. This CDR3 has 18 amino acids. The CDR3 DNA reads TGTGCCAGCTCACCTTTCACCCGAGAGGGGGCGGGCTACAATGAGCAGTTCTTC. It specifies CASSPFTREGAGYNEQFF.

The count of this clone is one. The chain links TRBV5-6 to TRBJ2-1; 10 bases fit TRBD2. The germline CDR1 and CDR2 sequences are SGHDT and YYEEEE. The CDR3 totals 15 residues. Losses at the gene ends were 2 bases for V and 7 bases for J; bases not matched to a gene: 6. The CDR3 sequence is CASSFSGRTGNEQFF. As DNA, the CDR3 is TGTGCCAGCAGCTTTAGCGGGAGGACAGGGAATGAGCAGTTCTTC.

The V gene is TRBV5-1, the J gene TRBJ2-2, with 12 bases fitting TRBD2. The V and J ends lost 2 bases and 5 bases, in that order; junction bases with no gene match: 7. This CDR3 has 17 amino acids. Germline CDR1 is SGHRS and CDR2 is YFSETQ. CDR3 protein: CASSFTSGTSGTGELFF. In nucleotides, the CDR3 is TGCGCCAGCAGCTTTACTTCCGGGACTAGCGGGACCGGGGAGCTGTTTTTT. The variable domain in full, completed from reference TRBV5-1 and TRBJ2-2, reads KAGVTQTPRYLIKTRGQQVTLSCSPISGHRSVSWYQQTPGQGLQFLFEYFSETQRNKGNFPGRFSGRQFSNSRSEMNVSTLELGDSALYLCASSFTSGTSGTGELFFGEGSRLTVL.

Here the CDR3 reads CASSRSGVQETQYF. The DNA for the CDR3 is TGTGCCAGCAGCAGGAGCGGGGTCCAAGAGACCCAGTACTTC. This sequence joins TRBV5-6 and TRBJ2-5; TRBD2 agrees at 7 bases. J was trimmed by 1 base and V by 4 bases; bases with no gene match: 4. The CDR3 is 14 residues long. Germline V gene sequence: CDR1 SGHDT, CDR2 YYEEEE.

The chain combines TRBV18 with TRBJ2-5; 7 nucleotides line up with TRBD1. The CDR3 runs to 15 residues. The germline V gene encodes CDR1 KGHSH and CDR2 LQKENI. Germline trimming cut 3 bases from V and 1 base from J; bases unmatched to any gene: 5. The CDR3 DNA reads TGTGCCAGCTCACCCCCGACAGGGCTCCAAGAGACCCAGTACTTC. It encodes CASSPPTGLQETQYF. Looking up the rest from reference TRBV18 and TRBJ2-5 gives the full variable domain: NAGVMQNPRHLVRRRGQEARLRCSPMKGHSHVYWYRQLPEEGLKFMVYLQKENIIDESGMPKERFSAEFPKEGPSILRIQQVVRGDSAAYFCASSPPTGLQETQYFGPGTRLLVL.

This chain uses TRBV7-2 with TRBJ2-1, with TRBD2 matching over 11 bases. CDR1 and CDR2 from the germline V gene are SGHTA and FQGNSA. The ends lost 4 bases at V and 5 bases at J; junction bases unmatched: 7. The CDR3 is 16 amino acids. The CDR3 DNA is TGTGCCAGCAGCTACCAGGGGACTAGCGGAGACAATGAGCAGTTCTTC. Its protein is CASSYQGTSGDNEQFF.

This chain links TRBV28 with TRBJ1-1, with D possibly matching TRBD1 (6 bases). V dropped 4 bases and J dropped 7 bases, with 19 bases sitting between them. Per germline, CDR1 MDHEN and CDR2 SYDVKM. The CDR3 runs to 15 residues. CDR3 region: CASSSWRGGLGEAFF. In DNA, the CDR3 is TGTGCCAGCAGTTCCTGGCGCGGGGGGCTGGGTGAAGCTTTCTTT.

The count of this clone is one. The CDR3: CASSLGSRQGFGLNTEAFF. For the CDR3, the DNA is TGTGCCAGCAGCTTAGGCAGTCGACAGGGCTTCGGGTTGAACACTGAAGCTTTCTTT. The V and J genes are TRBV7-6 and TRBJ1-1, with 7 bases fitting TRBD1. Germline V lookup: CDR1 SGHVS, CDR2 FNYEAQ. There are 19 residues in the CDR3. V lost 1 base and J lost 0; bases outside the gene matches: 14.

This chain links TRBV5-1 with TRBJ2-7; 7 nucleotides match TRBD2. The CDR3 consists of 13 residues. Germline CDR1 SGHRS, CDR2 YFSETQ. V dropped 3 bases and J dropped 5; count of bases not matched to a gene: 5. The CDR3 protein is CASSSGGLDEQYF. CDR3 in DNA: TGCGCCAGCAGCTCGGGGGGACTGGACGAGCAGTACTTC.

This chain links TRBV19 with TRBJ2-3, with 10 bases that match TRBD1. V lost 6 bases and J lost 3; bases outside the gene matches: 6. This CDR3 comprises 15 residues. Germline V gene lookup returns CDR1 LNHDA and CDR2 SQIVND (reference sequence). The CDR3 spells CASRGWTGGTDTQYF. CDR3 coding DNA: TGTGCCAGTAGGGGATGGACAGGGGGAACAGATACGCAGTATTTT.

V is TRBV7-9 and J is TRBJ2-2; D perhaps matches TRBD2 (5 bases). CDR1 and CDR2 from the germline V gene are SEHNR and FQNEAQ (reference sequence). The CDR3 runs to 13 residues. Trimming stripped 5 bases from V and 3 bases from J, with 7 bases between. The CDR3 sequence is CASSRGYTGELFF. The CDR3 nucleotides read TGTGCCAGCAGCCGGGGATACACCGGGGAGCTGTTTTTT.